Included here is one T cell receptor beta chain sequence, with context. This clone was counted a single time. Its cognate antigen has yet to be identified. Per-nucleotide qualities are absent, and no much larger clonotype sits a single base away. The immunoSEQ Assay was used to sequence TCRbeta CDR3 regions. After extraction, genomic DNA underwent amplification by bias-controlled multiplex PCR, followed by high-throughput sequencing. Regarding the original processing steps: To quantify the absolute abundance of each unique TCRbeta CDR3 region, sequences were collapsed and filtered. T cell fraction was estimated by normalizing TCRbeta template counts to usable DNA, with usable DNA measured through amplification of reference genes found in all nucleated cells. Repertoire TCRs were annotated as SARS-CoV-2-specific by exact matching of V gene, CDR3 amino acid sequence and J gene to a known reactive TCR set. The reference SARS-CoV-2 TCR set came from MIRA and was filtered for enrichment in COVID-19-positive ImmuneCODE repertoires, removing public or cross-reactive TCRs. Based on the MIRA antigens, annotated TCRs were further analysed at the level of specific ORF or position within ORF. Depth was the summed frequency of annotated unique rearrangements, while breadth was defined as annotated unique rearrangements over total unique productive rearrangements. Two-sided Wilcoxon rank-sum tests were used to compare TCR breadth between groups. Entries here come from immuneACCESS through TCRdb and include only in-frame sequences with V and J called. Some clones fail to appear in such tables; in the studies checked, an unresolved V gene covers under half of the shortfall, and the cause of the remainder is unknown. V, J and clone size are those of that table, while D and trimming were read from the DNA. The sample contains nearly 400,000 clones, about nine tenths of them found a single time. Around 2% of the sample belongs to the ten largest clones.

The sample originates from a study of Ad26.COV2.S vaccination and SARS-CoV-2 variants listed by TCRdb under 2021. Regarding the study in general: Donors in the vaccine arm were drawn from COV1001, a multicentre, randomized, double-blind, placebo-controlled phase I-IIa trial testing Ad26.COV2.S in healthy adults. Ad26.COV2.S was administered intramuscularly at a dose of 5x10^10 or 1x10^11 viral particles, either as one shot or as two shots given 56 days apart. Throughout the experiments and outcome assessment, investigators stayed blinded to trial group allocation. The specificity and breadth of SARS-CoV-2-reactive T cell receptors after Ad26.COV2.S vaccination were assessed by TCRbeta repertoire sequencing. The TCR-sequenced set comprised around 30 samples: some 20 Ad26.COV2.S vaccine recipients, 5 placebo recipients and 8 SARS-CoV-2 convalescent individuals. Trial participants were randomized into five groups of five: low-dose or high-dose Ad26.COV2.S given once or twice, or placebo on both occasions. Overall results and qualifications from the work: The study was not powered for comparison of responses between vaccine doses or regimens. Vaccine and placebo recipients had comparable non-spike TCR breadth, which fits with the vaccine containing only spike. Higher spike-specific TCR breadth was observed in Ad26.COV2.S recipients than in placebo recipients (P = 0.0014). Substantial breadth of spike-specific CD8+ and CD4+ T cell responses was reported after vaccination. The authors noted that total T cell responses may have been underestimated by the TCR breadth and depth analyses.

Taken with the paper, the label for treatment or condition translates to: roughly 19 received Ad26.COV2.S at low or high dose, single or two shots; roughly five received placebo; per-sample allocation not given. Repertoires of vaccine and placebo recipients were sequenced from samples taken on day 63 after the first injection. Cohort 1b enrolled 20 to 30 adults aged 18-55 years at a single site in Boston, USA, between 29 July and 7 August 2020. Ad26.COV2.S consisted of a replication-incompetent adenovirus type 26 vector by which a prefusion-stabilized SARS-CoV-2 spike protein from the original Wuhan strain was expressed. A distance of 11 bases separates the germline ends of V and J, which lose 5 bases and 6 bases respectively. Reading the germline V gene (reference sequence) gives CDR1 DFQATT and CDR2 SNEGSKA. The CDR3 contains 11 residues, cysteine and phenylalanine counted. Here the CDR3 DNA is all that survives: 33 bases in frame from base 1.

The sequencing here drew on peripheral blood, taken in a trial of Ad26.COV2.S vaccine versus placebo. The receptor was derived from a person aged 18-60 years who received the Ad26.COV2.S COVID-19 vaccine or a placebo. This chain joins TRBV20-1 to TRBJ2-7; the D gene identity is not certain. The sequence in DNA is TGCAGTGCTTATTCATGGGGCGAGCAGTACTTC. It translates to CSAYSWGEQYF.